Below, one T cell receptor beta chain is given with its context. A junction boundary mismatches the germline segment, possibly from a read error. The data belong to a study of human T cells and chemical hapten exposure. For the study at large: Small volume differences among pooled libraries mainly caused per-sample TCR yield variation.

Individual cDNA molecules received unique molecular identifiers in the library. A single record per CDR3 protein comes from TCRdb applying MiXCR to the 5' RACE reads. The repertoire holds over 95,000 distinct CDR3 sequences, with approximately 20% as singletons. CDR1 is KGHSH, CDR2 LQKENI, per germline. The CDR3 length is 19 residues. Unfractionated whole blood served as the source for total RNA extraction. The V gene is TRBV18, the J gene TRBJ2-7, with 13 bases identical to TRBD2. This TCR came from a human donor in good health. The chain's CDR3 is CASSPPVGGTSGTSGEQYF. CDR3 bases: TGTGCCAGCTCCCCACCTGTGGGGGGGACTAGCGGGACGTCGGGGGAGCAGTACTTC.